This T cell receptor beta chain was recorded in a study of T cells in Graves' hyperthyroidism and ophthalmopathy. Uncontrolled infection, other autoimmune disease, pregnancy or lactation disqualified patients from enrolment. The sample holds many counts of this clonotype. It was RNA transcripts that yielded the amplified TCR beta CDR3 regions. First-round RT-PCR targeting the TCR CDR3 was performed with the HTBI primer set. TCRdb recomputed calls from the multiplex PCR reads with MiXCR, one row per CDR3 protein. This table has over 300,000 distinct CDR3 sequences, 14% appearing once. Germline V CDR1 and CDR2: DFQATT, SNEGSKA (reference sequence). The CDR3 length is 13 residues. V lost 5 bases and J lost 3, with 14 bases in between.

The sample consisted of blood. The chain joins TRBV20-1 to TRBJ2-7; D possibly corresponds to TRBD2 (5 bases). This sequence was found in a woman aged 55-75 years with Graves' hyperthyroidism. The CDR3, as DNA: TGCAGTGCTGCGAGGACGGGGAACTACGAGCAGTACTTC. Amino acids: CSAARTGNYEQYF.